The present T cell receptor (beta chain) was sequenced within a study of control samples from healthy donors and cancer patients. Trimming took 6 bases from V and 5 from J, leaving 16 bases between them. Germline CDR1 and CDR2: LNHDA and SQIVND (reference sequence). The CDR3 covers 14 residues. Here immunoSEQ multiplex PCR was the method, and the copy in TCRdb shows in-frame clones only, minus some. There are 90,000 to 100,000 clones in the sample; about four fifths occur only once, and about 10% lies in the top ten. The chain carries TRBV19 and TRBJ2-5; D may be TRBD2 (6 bases). Sequenced sample: blood. This receptor was taken from a woman in her twenties or thirties in good health. The CDR3 region is CASSRKGGRETQYF. CDR3 sequence (DNA): TGTGCCAGTAGCCGAAAGGGTGGGAGGGAGACCCAGTACTTC.